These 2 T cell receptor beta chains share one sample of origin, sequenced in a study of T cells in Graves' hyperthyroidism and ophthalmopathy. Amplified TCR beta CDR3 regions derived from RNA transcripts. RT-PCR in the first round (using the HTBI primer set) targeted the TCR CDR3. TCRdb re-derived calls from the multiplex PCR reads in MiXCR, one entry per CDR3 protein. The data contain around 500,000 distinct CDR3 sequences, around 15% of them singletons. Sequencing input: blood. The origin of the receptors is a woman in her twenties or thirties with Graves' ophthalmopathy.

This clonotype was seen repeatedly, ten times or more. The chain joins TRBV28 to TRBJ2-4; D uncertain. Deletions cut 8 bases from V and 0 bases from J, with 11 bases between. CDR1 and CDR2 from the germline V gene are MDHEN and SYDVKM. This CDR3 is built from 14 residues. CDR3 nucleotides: TGTGCCAGCGCGACCGAAGTAGCCAAAAACATTCAGTACTTC. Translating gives CASATEVAKNIQYF.

The CDR3 region has the DNA TGCGCCAGCAGCTTGGCCGGGGCGCCGGGCGGGGAGCTGTTTTTT. Its translation: CASSLAGAPGGELFF. The gene calls are TRBV5-1 and TRBJ2-2; the D gene could be TRBD1 or TRBD2 (5 bases each). The CDR3 is made up of 15 amino acids. The V and J ends lost 0 bases and 7 bases respectively, with 13 bases between them. CDR1 and CDR2 (germline): SGHRS, YFSETQ.